This T cell receptor (beta chain) was sequenced for a study of blood T cell repertoires in COVID-19. Study details: Acute-phase and convalescent COVID-19 samples originated in the United States, Italy and Spain.

Trimming at V came to 0 bases and at J to 7 bases, leaving 8 bases not matched to a gene. The CDR3 length is 17 residues. The germline CDR1 and CDR2 sequences are MNHEY and SMNVEV (reference sequence). The authors' processing: Estimation of nucleated cell counts relied on the amplification of reference gene primers. Sequenced by immunoSEQ multiplex PCR; TCRdb stores in-frame clones only, minus some. The DNA gave D and trimming, while V, J and clone size come from that table. The sample lists approximately 74,000 clones; around nine tenths were seen once. The specimen sequenced was peripheral blood. This receptor was identified in a woman aged 55 to 70 with acute or convalescent COVID-19. The chain is built from TRBV27 and TRBJ2-1; 11 bases are shared with TRBD2. As DNA, the CDR3 is TGTGCCAGCAGTTTATCGTTGAGGACTAGCGGGCGGAATGAGCAGTTCTTC. As protein: CASSLSLRTSGRNEQFF.